The source of this TCR beta chain is a study of glioma-infiltrating T cells. This clonotype was seen ten or more times. Its antigen is currently unknown. Sequence at one end of the junction differs from germline and may be a read error. This CDR3 has 14 amino acids. Germline assignment: CDR1 LNHNV and CDR2 YYDKDF (reference sequence). General study points: Above-expected tissue-blood divergence occurred in all gliomas, most in low-grade ones. Tissue and blood shared very few CDR3 sequences.

Amplification of TCR alpha and beta CDR3 regions from RNA used iRepertoire nested multiplex PCR. Input was roughly 85-400 ng of tissue mRNA or PBMC total RNA. A single record per CDR3 protein comes from TCRdb applying MiXCR to the multiplex PCR reads. Among approximately 110,000 distinct CDR3 sequences listed, roughly 24% were seen once. The chain couples TRBV15 to TRBJ2-1, with 9 positions matching TRBD2. This clonotype originated in a human donor with low-grade glioma or glioblastoma, undergoing nonglioma brain surgery, or in good health (not recorded which). Material: glioma tissue, nonneoplastic brain tissue, or PBMCs (not recorded which). The CDR3: CATSSSGSCNEQLF. In DNA, the CDR3 is TGTGCCACCAGCAGTAGCGGGAGCTGCAATGAGCAGCTCTTC. Full variable domain (missing parts from reference TRBV15 and TRBJ2-1): DAMVIQNPRYQVTQFGKPVTLSCSQTLNHNVMYWYQQKSSQAPKLLFHYYDKDFNNEADTPDNFQSRRPNTSFCFLDIRSPGLGDTAMYLCATSSSGSCNEQLFGPGTRLTVL.